Listed here are 9 T cell receptor beta chains from one sample, sequenced in a study of blood T cell repertoires in COVID-19 (TCRdb year 2020). Library prep was done by the immunoSEQ multiplex PCR assay. TCRdb provides this immuneACCESS table in a form limited to in-frame rearrangements. Some clones are lacking; in checked studies, under half of them reflect an unresolved V gene, and why the rest are absent is not known. For this sample the table gives over 250,000 clones, of which roughly 89% were detected only once. 8% to 9% of the sample is held by the ten biggest clonotypes. Sequencing was done on a sample of PBMCs or T cells enriched from blood (not recorded which). The receptors stem from a woman between 18 and 30 years old who had recovered from COVID-19.

The chain uses TRBV11-2 and TRBJ2-5, with no clear D. Looked up from germline, CDR1 is SGHAT and CDR2 is FQNNGV. This CDR3 spans 15 amino acids. Trimming left V 1 base short and J 5 bases short, with 14 bases between. The CDR3 here is CASSLVGTSLETQYF. In nucleotides, the CDR3 is TGTGCCAGCAGCTTAGTGGGCACATCGCTTGAGACCCAGTACTTC.

The chain employs TRBV15 and TRBJ2-1; D is perhaps TRBD2 (7 bases). Germline V gene sequence: CDR1 LNHNV, CDR2 YYDKDF (reference sequence). The V end was cut by 2 bases, the J end by 9 bases, with 14 bases between. This CDR3 has 14 residues. This chain's CDR3 is CATSRSNRGGEQFF. CDR3 DNA sequence: TGTGCCACCAGCAGATCTAATAGGGGGGGTGAGCAGTTCTTC.

The J gene is TRBJ2-2, the V gene TRBV4-3; 8 bases map to TRBD2. V dropped 4 bases and J dropped 1; count of bases not matched to a gene: 8. CDR1 is LGHNA, CDR2 YSLEER, per germline. This CDR3 comprises 17 residues. For the CDR3, the DNA is TGCGCCAGCAGCCGCCTTACCGGGGGGGAGAACACCGGGGAGCTGTTTTTT. Translation: CASSRLTGGENTGELFF.

The CDR3 sequence: CASSQDGSFNEKLFF. The CDR3 DNA reads as TGCGCCAGCAGCCAAGATGGCTCTTTTAATGAAAAACTGTTTTTT. This rearrangement joins TRBV4-3 to TRBJ1-4; D is unclear. The CDR3 runs 15 residues. Trimming removed 0 bases at V and 4 bases at J, with 9 bases between. From germline, CDR1 is LGHNA and CDR2 YSLEER.

This sequence joins TRBV5-1 and TRBJ2-7, with a weak D call TRBD1 (6 bases). From germline, CDR1 is SGHRS and CDR2 YFSETQ. Trimming took 4 bases from V and 0 from J, leaving 14 bases between them. CDR3 length equals 15 residues. The CDR3 DNA reads as TGCGCCAGCAGCATAAACACAGGGTCCTCCTACGAGCAGTACTTC. Translation: CASSINTGSSYEQYF.

This chain joins TRBV28 and TRBJ2-3, with 14 bases fitting TRBD2. With 3 bases clipped from V and 6 bases from J, the junction kept 2 bases outside the gene matches. CDR1 is MDHEN and CDR2 is SYDVKM in the germline V gene. The CDR3 loop spans 15 amino acids. The CDR3 nucleotides read TGTGCCAGCAGTTTGACTAGCGGGGGGGCCGATACGCAGTATTTT. It codes for CASSLTSGGADTQYF. Looking up the rest from reference TRBV28 and TRBJ2-3 gives the full variable domain: DVKVTQSSRYLVKRTGEKVFLECVQDMDHENMFWYRQDPGLGLRLIYFSYDVKMKEKGDIPEGYSVSREKKERFSLILESASTNQTSMYLCASSLTSGGADTQYFGPGTRLTVL.

V gene TRBV7-2 combines with J gene TRBJ2-5; TRBD2 matches 12 bases. The J segment lost 3 bases and the V segment lost 4 bases, leaving 3 bases of the junction unmatched. The CDR3 runs 15 residues. From germline, CDR1 is SGHTA and CDR2 FQGNSA. The CDR3 loop reads CASSWTSGEEETQYF. The CDR3 DNA reads TGTGCCAGCAGCTGGACTAGCGGGGAAGAAGAGACCCAGTACTTC. Using reference TRBV7-2 and TRBJ2-5 for the parts outside the CDR3, the full variable domain is GAGVSQSPSNKVTEKGKDVELRCDPISGHTALYWYRQSLGQGLEFLIYFQGNSAPDKSGLPSDRFSAERTGGSVSTLTIQRTQQEDSAVYLCASSWTSGEEETQYFGPGTRLLVL.

The count of this clone is one. V is TRBV20-1 and J is TRBJ2-1; TRBD2 agrees at 8 bases. Germline V gene sequence: CDR1 DFQATT, CDR2 SNEGSKA (reference sequence). The V and J ends lost 3 bases and 7 bases, in that order; junction bases with no gene match: 11. The CDR3 is 15 residues long. CDR3: CSASYAGGMGNEQFF. In DNA, the CDR3 is TGCAGTGCTAGTTATGCGGGAGGAATGGGTAATGAGCAGTTCTTC.

The V call is TRBV4-2, the J call TRBJ1-1; no reliable D call. Germline loops: CDR1 LGHNA, CDR2 YNFKEQ. Trimming stripped 5 bases from V and 0 bases from J, with 7 bases between. The CDR3 covers 13 residues. The CDR3 DNA follows: TGTGCCAGCAGCGAACAAGTGAACACTGAAGCTTTCTTT. Amino acids: CASSEQVNTEAFF.